This is a list of T cell receptor beta chains from one sample in a study of T cell responses to AZD1222 COVID-19 vaccine. TCRdb's table, derived via immunoSEQ multiplex PCR, lists solely in-frame clones and lacks some. Of about 120,000 clones in the sample, 70% to 90% are singletons; the top ten hold roughly 9%. Sample: peripheral blood, taken on day 0 of AZD1222 vaccination. The receptor set was obtained from an adult in good health. Both conserved end residues are part of each CDR3. Size is stated for part of the rows, as once, few or many counts, or as a class when the clone is expanded.

cdr3_length	clone_size	v_call	j_call	cdr3_aa
14	.	TRBV30	TRBJ1-5	CAWSVLGSNQPQHF
14	.	TRBV3-1/TRBV3-2	TRBJ1-1	CACNRKLGDTEAFF
18	once	TRBV4-3	TRBJ1-2	CASSHETGGGLANYGYTF
14	.	TRBV12-5	TRBJ2-7	CASGPGTGFVEQYF
16	.	TRBV6-2/TRBV6-3	TRBJ1-2	CASRPDRTPGNYGYTF
19	.	TRBV4-1	TRBJ2-6	CASSQDPSGGVFGANVLTF
15	once	TRBV11-2	TRBJ2-2	CASSLVPGIAGELFF
14	.	TRBV6-5	TRBJ1-2	CASTLDRGLSGYTF
13	.	TRBV18	TRBJ2-5	CASLGRVKETQYF
15	.	TRBV9	TRBJ2-3	CASSVPGGASDTQYF
15	.	TRBV2	TRBJ1-1	CASKRSGVSETEAFF
15	.	TRBV9	TRBJ2-7	CASSVDEGGSYEQYF
14	.	TRBV6-5	TRBJ2-1	CASGHQGPYNEQFF
17	few	TRBV19	TRBJ1-5	CASSIEGRRRGNQPQHF
15	once	TRBV5-1	TRBJ1-5	CASSSTGDSNQPQHF
11	few	TRBV19	TRBJ2-7	CASSEAYEQYF
14	once	TRBV2	TRBJ1-6	CASNLGPPNSPLHF
15	few	TRBV18	TRBJ1-5	CASSPQAIAGQPQHF
14	.	TRBV19	TRBJ1-2	CASSPGWEALGYTF
16	.	TRBV5-8	TRBJ1-1	CASSLSWAGMNTEAFF
13	.	TRBV7-9	TRBJ1-1	CASSSVVGREAFF
16	.	TRBV4-1	TRBJ2-1	CASSQGTSGAYNEQFF
13	.	TRBV30	TRBJ1-5	CAWSPDRVQPQHF
17	.	TRBV9	TRBJ1-4	CASSVGRQGATNEKLFF
15	.	TRBV18	TRBJ1-4	CASSPQGGENEKLFF
13	.	TRBV5-8	TRBJ1-5	CASSFRPGQPQHF
15	.	TRBV6-2/TRBV6-3	TRBJ2-3	CASSYGGRTPDTQYF
15	.	TRBV10-3	TRBJ2-7	CAISESEQGAYEQYF
15	few	TRBV6-5	TRBJ1-1	CASSRGLSPNTEAFF
15	.	TRBV2	TRBJ2-1	CASRKGWVVYNEQFF
15	.	TRBV3-1/TRBV3-2	TRBJ1-4	CASSQGSDDNEKLFF
14	.	TRBV6-5	TRBJ1-1	CASRPTAPVTEAFF
13	.	TRBV7-6	TRBJ1-2	CASSLDRVNGYTF
12	.	TRBV5-6	TRBJ2-7	CASSLEGYEQYF
17	.	TRBV19	TRBJ1-5	CASSIDGGRISNQPQHF
13	.	TRBV7-2	TRBJ2-7	CASRPITGYEQYF
14	.	TRBV19	TRBJ1-1	CASSTRGRGTEAFF
13	.	TRBV30	TRBJ1-5	CACGLQSGQPQHF
15	.	TRBV28	TRBJ2-7	CASSRGAGGTYEQYF
14	few	TRBV7-9	TRBJ1-1	CASSLVSGSTEAFF
13	.	TRBV7-8	TRBJ2-5	CASSLTDKETQYF
13	few	TRBV4-1	TRBJ2-7	CASSQVFLAEQYF
18	.	TRBV9	TRBJ1-1	CASSVEGDRQERVPEAFF
12	.	TRBV30	TRBJ1-3	CAWGRGENTIYF
13	.	TRBV12-3/TRBV12-4	TRBJ1-1	CASSGGTYTEAFF
14	.	TRBV19	TRBJ1-5	CASKGIEYNQPQHF
14	.	TRBV27	TRBJ1-5	CASSLSRHNQPQHF
13	.	TRBV6-5	TRBJ1-2	CASSYSNAYGYTF